The rows below give T cell receptor beta chains drawn from one sample of a study of OX40 agonist ivuxolimab in advanced cancers. Method: immunoSEQ multiplex PCR; TCRdb's copy keeps in-frame clones and lacks some. The table lists about 76,000 clones, approximately 80% of them singletons, with 6.9% in the top ten. The material was CD4+ or CD8+ T cells sorted from blood, obtained in a trial of the OX40 agonist ivuxolimab. These receptors originate from an adult with an advanced solid tumor such as melanoma, head and neck, liver or kidney cancer. The CDR3 runs from the conserved cysteine through the conserved F or W. D genes are given only for firm matches. Clone sizes are given selectively: once, few, many, or a class where the clone is expanded.

>TRBJ1-4|once|NA|TRBV5-6
CASSPNYRDEKLFF
TGTGCCAGCAGCCCCAACTACAGGGATGAAAAACTGTTTTTT
>TRBJ1-4|NA|TRBD1|TRBV11-2
CASSFTGGEKLFF
TGTGCCAGCAGCTTTACAGGGGGGGAAAAACTGTTTTTT
>TRBJ1-4|NA|NA|TRBV19
CASSIDGGGEKLFF
TGTGCCAGTAGTATAGATGGAGGGGGTGAAAAACTGTTTTTT
>TRBJ2-7|NA|NA|TRBV6-5
CASTLTRYRDYEQYF
TGTGCCAGCACCCTTACTCGATACAGGGACTACGAGCAGTACTTC
>TRBJ2-5|once|TRBD2|TRBV7-9
CASSFLAGVGETQYF
TGTGCCAGCAGCTTTCTGGCGGGAGTCGGGGAGACCCAGTACTTC
>TRBJ1-1|NA|NA|TRBV15
CATSRDRGVGTEAFF
TGTGCCACCAGCAGAGATAGGGGGGTCGGAACTGAAGCTTTCTTT
>TRBJ2-7|few|NA|TRBV19
CASSHIGSEQYF
TGTGCCAGTAGCCATATCGGTAGCGAGCAGTACTTC
>TRBJ2-4|NA|TRBD2|TRBV7-9
CASSLGAGVVKNIQYF
TGTGCCAGCAGCTTAGGGGCGGGGGTCGTCAAAAACATTCAGTACTTC
>TRBJ2-2|NA|NA|TRBV6-5
CASVPQPTGELFF
TGTGCCAGCGTGCCACAGCCCACCGGGGAGCTGTTTTTT
>TRBJ2-7|NA|NA|TRBV27
CASSLSGGGYSYEQYF
TGTGCCAGCAGTTTATCAGGGGGGGGCTATTCCTACGAGCAGTACTTC
>TRBJ2-7|few|NA|TRBV6-1
CASSEEARSYEQYF
TGTGCCAGCAGTGAAGAGGCACGATCCTACGAGCAGTACTTC
>TRBJ2-7|NA|NA|TRBV28
CASTKGTSIRPYEQYF
TGTGCCAGCACCAAAGGGACTTCGATTAGGCCCTACGAGCAGTACTTC
>TRBJ2-3|few|NA|TRBV18
CASSPNRGADTQYF
TGTGCCAGCTCACCAAACCGTGGAGCAGATACGCAGTATTTT
>TRBJ2-5|NA|TRBD1|TRBV11-1
CASSLEQGRETQYF
TGTGCCAGCAGCTTAGAACAGGGGCGGGAGACCCAGTACTTC